This entry describes one T cell receptor (beta chain). V was shortened by 7 bases and J by 7 bases, with 19 bases between the two germline ends. Germline lookup yields CDR1 SGHVS and CDR2 FQNEAQ. This CDR3 has 14 amino acids. Per the original methods: Amplification with reference gene primers provided the estimates of nucleated cell counts. TCRdb's copy holds only in-frame clones and misses some; the assay was immunoSEQ multiplex PCR. That table supplies the V and J calls and clone size; D and trimming were determined from the DNA. Here the sample spans around 150,000 clones, approximately 90% being singletons. Seattle-derived patients entered the study during active infection and were followed longitudinally. This sample is part of a study of blood T cell repertoires in COVID-19. Study overall: The study drew acute and convalescent COVID-19 samples from the United States, Italy and Spain. The cDNA or gDNA used as material had been derived from T cells, B-cell-depleted T cells, or PBMCs.

Sequenced sample: peripheral blood. This receptor was obtained from a man aged 25-45 years with COVID-19, enrolled during active disease. The gene calls are TRBV7-8 and TRBJ1-2; perhaps TRBD1 as D (6 bases). CDR3 region: CASTVTGGFGGYTF. DNA of the CDR3: TGTGCCAGCACCGTGACGGGGGGCTTCGGTGGCTACACCTTC.